The clone carrying this T cell receptor beta chain was recorded a few times. TCRdb re-derived calls from the RT-PCR reads in MiXCR, one entry per CDR3 protein. Of fewer than 800,000 distinct CDR3 sequences listed, about 14% are singletons. CDR1 is LGHDT, CDR2 YNNKEL, per germline (reference sequence). The CDR3 loop spans 15 amino acids. The V and J ends lost 4 bases and 5 bases, in that order; junction bases with no gene match: 9. Material: memory CD4+ T cells from blood. The clonotype was recovered from a female donor in good health, serving as a healthy control. The chain has TRBV3-1 and TRBJ2-7; TRBD1 agrees at 9 bases. The CDR3 region has the DNA TGTGCCAGCAGCCCCACAGGGGGCGCCGGGAACGAGCAGTACTTC. This gives the protein CASSPTGGAGNEQYF.